The 15 T cell receptor beta chains listed next were all sequenced from one sample in a study of cytomegalovirus exposure and HLA in healthy donors. The study ran its PCR with 60 Vbeta and 13 Jbeta primers. The protocol was immunoSEQ multiplex PCR, while the TCRdb copy is restricted to in-frame clones and leaves out a portion. The sample records over 150,000 clones, nearly 80% being singletons. The sequencing sample was made of PBMCs. These receptors came from a man between 18 and 29 years old in good health and CMV-seropositive.

The genes are TRBV4-3 and TRBJ2-7; the D gene is possibly TRBD1 (6 bases). Germline CDR1 and CDR2: LGHNA and YSLEER. Deletions cut 0 bases from V and 2 bases from J, with 11 bases between. The CDR3 loop spans 15 amino acids. Here the CDR3 DNA reads TGCGCCAGCAGCCAAGAGGCAGGGGAAGCCTACGAGCAGTACTTC. Translation gives CASSQEAGEAYEQYF.

This chain links TRBV4-3 with TRBJ2-1; D call uncertain. CDR1 LGHNA and CDR2 YSLEER come from the germline V gene. CDR3 length equals 14 residues. Trimming cost V 3 bases and J 8 bases, with 14 bases left between them. The CDR3 DNA sequence: TGCGCCAGCAGCCACACCAGCCGACTTTATGAGCAGTTCTTC. Its translation is CASSHTSRLYEQFF.

V gene TRBV27 combines with J gene TRBJ2-1; 8 bases line up with TRBD2. This CDR3 spans 15 amino acids. Germline V gene sequence: CDR1 MNHEY, CDR2 SMNVEV (reference sequence). The trim removed 5 bases at V and 0 bases at J, leaving 3 bases unmatched. CDR3 DNA sequence: TGTGCCAGCAGTCCAAGCGGGAGCTCCTACAATGAGCAGTTCTTC. This encodes CASSPSGSSYNEQFF.

In this sample, this clone turned up a few times. The J gene is TRBJ2-7, the V gene TRBV4-2, with 8 bases that match TRBD2. Germline values: CDR1 LGHNA, CDR2 YNFKEQ. The CDR3 totals 16 residues. With V trimmed by 1 base and J by 0 bases, 5 bases remained unmatched. The CDR3: CASSQGLALSSYEQYF. In DNA form, the CDR3 reads TGTGCCAGCAGCCAAGGACTAGCGTTGAGCTCCTACGAGCAGTACTTC.

The V and J genes are TRBV27 and TRBJ2-7, with 9 bases aligning to TRBD2. Unmatched junction bases numbered 12, after V lost 6 bases and J lost 3 bases. This CDR3 spans 16 amino acids. Germline CDR1 and CDR2: MNHEY and SMNVEV (reference sequence). Written as DNA, the CDR3 is TGTGCCAGCAGCCCGCGTTATAGCGGGAGACACTACGAGCAGTACTTC. It encodes CASSPRYSGRHYEQYF.

Points on this clone: An end of the junction does not agree with germline; a read error may underlie this. The V and J genes are TRBV7-9 and TRBJ1-5, with D maybe TRBD1 (5 bases). This CDR3 has 15 amino acids. Germline V gene lookup returns CDR1 SEHNR and CDR2 FQNEAQ (reference sequence). Here the CDR3 reads CSSSLGQGLGQPQHF. The CDR3 nucleotides are TGTTCCAGCAGCTTAGGTCAGGGCCTAGGGCAGCCCCAGCATTTT.

The rearrangement links TRBV5-4 to TRBJ2-3, with 9 bases aligning to TRBD1. The CDR3 totals 16 residues. The V gene end was trimmed by 0 bases and the J gene end by 3 bases; junction bases not matched to a gene: 5. Germline V gene lookup returns CDR1 SGHNT and CDR2 YYREEE (reference sequence). For the CDR3, the DNA is TGTGCCAGCAGCTTGGAGGGACAGGGAACGACAGATACGCAGTATTTT. Translated, it gives CASSLEGQGTTDTQYF.

This chain links TRBV28 with TRBJ1-1; D unresolved. CDR1 is MDHEN, CDR2 SYDVKM, per germline. The CDR3 sequence is 12 residues long. V was cut by 6 bases and J by 3 bases, with 8 bases left in between. Written as DNA, the CDR3 is TGTGCCAGCAGAGTAACAGACACTGAAGCTTTCTTT. It yields the protein CASRVTDTEAFF.

The chain combines TRBV19 with TRBJ1-2; D gene unclear. Trimming removed 8 bases from V and 5 bases from J, with 6 bases in between. Germline values: CDR1 LNHDA, CDR2 SQIVND (reference sequence). The CDR3 runs 10 residues. Here the CDR3 DNA reads TGTGCCAGTGAGGATTATGGCTACACCTTC. This sequence encodes CASEDYGYTF.

Remarks on this clone: The junction departs from germline at one end; a sequencing error may be responsible. The chain is built from TRBV6-5 and TRBJ1-5; 8 positions match TRBD1. The V gene's germline CDR1 is MNHEY and CDR2 SVGAGI. The CDR3 is made up of 16 amino acids. The CDR3 protein is CASSYSPGQGNQPQHF. The DNA for the CDR3 is TGTGCCAGCAGCTACTCACCGGGACAGGGCAATCAGCCCCAGCATTTT.

The gene calls are TRBV6-1 and TRBJ2-7, with TRBD1 matching over 9 bases. This CDR3 has 13 residues. The V segment lost 8 bases and the J segment 4 bases; nucleotides outside the gene matches: 6. The germline V gene encodes CDR1 MNHNS and CDR2 SASEGT. The CDR3 is CASGGQGNYEQYF. CDR3 nucleotides: TGTGCCAGCGGGGGACAGGGTAATTACGAGCAGTACTTC.

The chain combines TRBV10-3 with TRBJ2-2; TRBD2 aligns across 10 bases. The CDR3 sequence is 14 residues long. Germline loops: CDR1 ENHRY, CDR2 SYGVKD. V was pared by 7 bases and J by 8 bases, with 7 bases of the junction left unmatched. The CDR3 region has the DNA TGTGCCATCACCACTAGCGGGGATTTGGGGGAGCTGTTTTTT. Its protein is CAITTSGDLGELFF.

The V call is TRBV6-1, the J call TRBJ2-3; D remains unclear. The CDR3 totals 14 residues. Germline V gene lookup returns CDR1 MNHNS and CDR2 SASEGT. The V and J ends lost 2 bases and 2 bases respectively, with 8 bases between them. CDR3 loop: CASSENPNTDTQYF. Written as DNA, the CDR3 is TGTGCCAGCAGTGAAAATCCAAACACAGATACGCAGTATTTT.

This clone appeared a single time. V usage is TRBV6-5 and J usage is TRBJ1-5, with no clear D. CDR1 and CDR2 from the germline V gene are MNHEY and SVGAGI. The germline V and J ends were trimmed by 6 bases and 4 bases, with 10 bases remaining between them. The CDR3 is 13 residues long. CDR3 loop: CASSATRNQPQHF. The CDR3, as DNA: TGTGCCAGCAGCGCGACAAGGAATCAGCCCCAGCATTTT.

This chain connects TRBV19 to TRBJ1-2; TRBD1 aligns across 7 bases. The CDR3 totals 16 residues. Germline V gene sequence: CDR1 LNHDA, CDR2 SQIVND (reference sequence). Unmatched junction bases numbered 10, after V lost 0 bases and J lost 6 bases. The CDR3 loop is CASSIDLPLQGNGYTF. In DNA, the CDR3 is TGTGCCAGTAGTATAGATCTACCGTTACAGGGGAATGGCTACACCTTC.